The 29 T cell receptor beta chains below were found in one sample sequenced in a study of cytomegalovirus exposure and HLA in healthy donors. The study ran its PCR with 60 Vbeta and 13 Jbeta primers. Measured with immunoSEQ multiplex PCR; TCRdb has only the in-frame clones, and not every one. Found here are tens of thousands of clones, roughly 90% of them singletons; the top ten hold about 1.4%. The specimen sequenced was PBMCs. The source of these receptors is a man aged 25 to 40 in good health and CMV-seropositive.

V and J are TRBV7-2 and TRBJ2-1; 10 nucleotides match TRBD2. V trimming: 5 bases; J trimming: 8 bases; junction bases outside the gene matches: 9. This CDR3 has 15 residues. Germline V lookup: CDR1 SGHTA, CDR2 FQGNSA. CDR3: CASSRTSGARDEQFF. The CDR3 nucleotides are TGTGCCAGCAGCCGGACTAGCGGAGCCCGAGATGAGCAGTTCTTC.

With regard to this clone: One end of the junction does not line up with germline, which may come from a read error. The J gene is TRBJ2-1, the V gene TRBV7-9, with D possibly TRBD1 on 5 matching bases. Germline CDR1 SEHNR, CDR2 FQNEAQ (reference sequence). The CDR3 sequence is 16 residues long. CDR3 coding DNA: TGTTCCAGCAGCTTAGTATCCTTAGGGGAAGACAATGAGCAGTTCTTC. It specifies CSSSLVSLGEDNEQFF.

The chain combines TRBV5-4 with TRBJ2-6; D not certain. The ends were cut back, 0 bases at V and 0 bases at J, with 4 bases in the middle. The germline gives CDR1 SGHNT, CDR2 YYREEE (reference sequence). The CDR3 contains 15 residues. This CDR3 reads CASSLDSSGANVLTF. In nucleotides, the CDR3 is TGTGCCAGCAGCTTGGACAGCTCTGGGGCCAACGTCCTGACTTTC.

CDR3 nucleotide sequence: TGTGCCAGCAGCTTGAGACAGGGATGGAACACTGAAGCTTTCTTT. This gives the protein CASSLRQGWNTEAFF. The chain recombines TRBV11-2 with TRBJ1-1; 7 positions match TRBD1. CDR3 length: 15 amino acids. CDR1 is SGHAT and CDR2 is FQNNGV in the germline V gene. The V segment lost 3 bases and the J segment 1 base; nucleotides outside the gene matches: 5. Filled out from reference TRBV11-2 and TRBJ1-1, the complete variable domain reads EAGVAQSPRYKIIEKRQSVAFWCNPISGHATLYWYQQILGQGPKLLIQFQNNGVVDDSQLPKDRFSAERLKGVDSTLKIQPAKLEDSAVYLCASSLRQGWNTEAFFGQGTRLTVV.

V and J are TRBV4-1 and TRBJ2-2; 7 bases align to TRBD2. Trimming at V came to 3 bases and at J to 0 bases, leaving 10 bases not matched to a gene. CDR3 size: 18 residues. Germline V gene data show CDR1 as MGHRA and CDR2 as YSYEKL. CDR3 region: CASSQLAQRGPNTGELFF. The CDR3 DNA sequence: TGCGCCAGCAGCCAGCTGGCCCAGCGGGGACCGAACACCGGGGAGCTGTTTTTT.

In DNA, the CDR3 is TGTGCCAGCAGCTTAGATCCGGTGGGGGACTACGAGCAGTACTTC. Translation gives CASSLDPVGDYEQYF. V is TRBV11-2 and J is TRBJ2-5, with D perhaps being TRBD1 or TRBD2 (5 bases each). The J call may be mistaken, given a closer DNA end match to TRBJ2-7. This CDR3 contains 15 residues. CDR1 and CDR2 (germline): SGHAT, FQNNGV.

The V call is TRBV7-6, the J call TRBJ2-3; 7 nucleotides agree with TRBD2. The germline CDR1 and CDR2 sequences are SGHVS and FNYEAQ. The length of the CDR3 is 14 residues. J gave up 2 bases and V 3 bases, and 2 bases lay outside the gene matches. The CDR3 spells CASSFTSDTDTQYF. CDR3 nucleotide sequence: TGTGCCAGCAGCTTCACTAGCGACACAGATACGCAGTATTTT.

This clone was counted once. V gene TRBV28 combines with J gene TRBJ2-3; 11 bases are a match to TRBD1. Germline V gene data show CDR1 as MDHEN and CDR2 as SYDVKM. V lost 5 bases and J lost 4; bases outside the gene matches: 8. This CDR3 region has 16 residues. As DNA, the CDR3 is TGTGCCAGCAGTCAGGGGACAGGGGGAAGGGCAGATACGCAGTATTTT. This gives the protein CASSQGTGGRADTQYF.

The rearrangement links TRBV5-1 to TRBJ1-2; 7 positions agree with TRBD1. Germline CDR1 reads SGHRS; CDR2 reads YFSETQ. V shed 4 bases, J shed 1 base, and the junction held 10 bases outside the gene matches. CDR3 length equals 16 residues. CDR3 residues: CASSKGQPMDNYGYTF. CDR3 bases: TGCGCCAGCAGCAAGGGACAGCCGATGGATAACTATGGCTACACCTTC.

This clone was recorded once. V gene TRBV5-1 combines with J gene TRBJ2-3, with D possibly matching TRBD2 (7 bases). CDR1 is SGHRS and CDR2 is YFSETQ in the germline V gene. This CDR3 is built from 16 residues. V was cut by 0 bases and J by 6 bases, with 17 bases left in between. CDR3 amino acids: CASSLDGGPGADTQYF. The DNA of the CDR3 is TGCGCCAGCAGCTTGGACGGGGGGCCCGGGGCCGATACGCAGTATTTT.

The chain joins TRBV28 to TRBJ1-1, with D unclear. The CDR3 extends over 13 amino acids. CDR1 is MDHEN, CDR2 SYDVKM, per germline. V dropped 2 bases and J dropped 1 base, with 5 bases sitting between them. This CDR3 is CASSLVKNTEAFF. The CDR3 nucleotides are TGTGCCAGCAGTTTAGTAAAGAACACTGAAGCTTTCTTT.

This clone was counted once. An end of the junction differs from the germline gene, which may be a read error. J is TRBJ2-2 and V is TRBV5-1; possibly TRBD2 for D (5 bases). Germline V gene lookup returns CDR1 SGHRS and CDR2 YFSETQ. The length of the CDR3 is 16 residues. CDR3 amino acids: CASTLGVLANTGELFF. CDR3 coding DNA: TGCGCCAGCACCTTGGGAGTCCTCGCGAACACCGGGGAGCTGTTTTTT.

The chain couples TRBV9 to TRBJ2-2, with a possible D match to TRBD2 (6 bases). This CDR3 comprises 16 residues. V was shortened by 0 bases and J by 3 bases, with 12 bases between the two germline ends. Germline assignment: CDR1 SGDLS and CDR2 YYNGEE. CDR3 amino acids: CASSVVGTGDTGELFF. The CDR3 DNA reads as TGTGCCAGCAGCGTAGTGGGGACGGGGGACACCGGGGAGCTGTTTTTT.

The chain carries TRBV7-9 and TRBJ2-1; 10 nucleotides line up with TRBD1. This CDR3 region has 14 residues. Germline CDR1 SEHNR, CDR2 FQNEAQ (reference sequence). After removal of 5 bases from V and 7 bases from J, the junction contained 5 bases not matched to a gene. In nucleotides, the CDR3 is TGTGCCAGCAGCCCTGGGGACAGGGGAAATGAGCAGTTCTTC. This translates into CASSPGDRGNEQFF.

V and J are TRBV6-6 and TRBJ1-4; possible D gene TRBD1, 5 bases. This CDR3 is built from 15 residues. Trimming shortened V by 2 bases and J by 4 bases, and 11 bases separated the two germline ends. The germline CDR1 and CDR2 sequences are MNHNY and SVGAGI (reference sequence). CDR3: CASSYTGSDNEKLFF. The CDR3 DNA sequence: TGTGCCAGCAGTTACACAGGTTCTGATAATGAAAAACTGTTTTTT.

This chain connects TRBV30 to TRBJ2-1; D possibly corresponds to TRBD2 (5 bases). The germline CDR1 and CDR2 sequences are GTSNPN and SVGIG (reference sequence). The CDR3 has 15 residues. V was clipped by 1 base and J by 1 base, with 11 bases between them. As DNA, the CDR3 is TGTGCCTGGAGTGACCTTCGGAGGTCCTACAATGAGCAGTTCTTC. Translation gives CAWSDLRRSYNEQFF.

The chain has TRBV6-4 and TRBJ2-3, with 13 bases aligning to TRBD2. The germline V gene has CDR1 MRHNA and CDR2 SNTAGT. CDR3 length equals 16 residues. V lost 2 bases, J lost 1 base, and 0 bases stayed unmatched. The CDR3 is CASSDGTSGGTDTQYF. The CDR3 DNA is TGTGCCAGCAGTGACGGGACTAGCGGGGGCACAGATACGCAGTATTTT.

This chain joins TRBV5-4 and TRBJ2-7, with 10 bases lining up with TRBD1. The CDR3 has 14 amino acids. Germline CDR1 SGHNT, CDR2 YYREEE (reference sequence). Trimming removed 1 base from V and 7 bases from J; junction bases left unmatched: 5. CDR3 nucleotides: TGTGCCAGCAGCTTGCCGACAGGGGGCCGGGAGCAGTACTTC. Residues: CASSLPTGGREQYF.

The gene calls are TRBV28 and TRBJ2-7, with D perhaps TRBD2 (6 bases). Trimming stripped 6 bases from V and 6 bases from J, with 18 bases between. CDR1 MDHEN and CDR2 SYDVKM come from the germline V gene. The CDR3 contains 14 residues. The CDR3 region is CASSQPGDSGEQYF. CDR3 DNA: TGTGCCAGCAGCCAACCTGGGGACTCTGGCGAGCAGTACTTC.

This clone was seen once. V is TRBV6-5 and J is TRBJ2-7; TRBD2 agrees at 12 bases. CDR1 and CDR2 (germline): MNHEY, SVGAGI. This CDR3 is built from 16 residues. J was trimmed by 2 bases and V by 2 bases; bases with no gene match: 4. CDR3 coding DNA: TGTGCCAGCAGTTACCTTCTAGCGGGAGGGCCCTACGAGCAGTACTTC. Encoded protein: CASSYLLAGGPYEQYF.

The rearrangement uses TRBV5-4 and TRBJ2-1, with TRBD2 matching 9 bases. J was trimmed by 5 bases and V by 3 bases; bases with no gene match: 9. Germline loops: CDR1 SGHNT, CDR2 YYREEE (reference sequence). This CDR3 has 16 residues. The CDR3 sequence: CASSSFVIAGDNEQFF. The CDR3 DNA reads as TGTGCCAGCAGCTCGTTTGTAATAGCGGGAGACAATGAGCAGTTCTTC.

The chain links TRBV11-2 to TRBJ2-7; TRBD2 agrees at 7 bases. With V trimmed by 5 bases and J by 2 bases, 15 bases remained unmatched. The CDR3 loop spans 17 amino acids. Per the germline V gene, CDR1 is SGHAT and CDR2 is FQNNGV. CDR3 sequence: CASSLPEGLAETYEQYF. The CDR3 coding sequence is TGTGCCAGCAGCCTCCCGGAAGGGCTAGCGGAGACCTACGAGCAGTACTTC.

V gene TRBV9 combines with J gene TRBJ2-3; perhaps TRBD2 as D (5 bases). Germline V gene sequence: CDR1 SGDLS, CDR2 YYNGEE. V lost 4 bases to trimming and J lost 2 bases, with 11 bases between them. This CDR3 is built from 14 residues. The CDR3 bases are TGTGCCAGCAGCCATAGCGCACCCACAGATACGCAGTATTTT. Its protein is CASSHSAPTDTQYF.

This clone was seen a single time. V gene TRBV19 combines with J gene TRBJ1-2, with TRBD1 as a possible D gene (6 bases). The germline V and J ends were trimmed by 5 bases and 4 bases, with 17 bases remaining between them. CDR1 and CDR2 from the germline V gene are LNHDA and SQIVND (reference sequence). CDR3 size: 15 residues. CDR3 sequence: CASSFVGASRYGYTF. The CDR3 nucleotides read TGTGCCAGTAGTTTTGTGGGGGCGTCCCGCTATGGCTACACCTTC.

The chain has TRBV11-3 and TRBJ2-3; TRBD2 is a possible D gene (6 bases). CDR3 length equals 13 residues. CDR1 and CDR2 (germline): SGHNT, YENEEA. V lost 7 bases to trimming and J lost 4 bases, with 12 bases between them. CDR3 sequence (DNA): TGTGCCAGCACCGGAGGGCCTGCAGATACGCAGTATTTT. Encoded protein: CASTGGPADTQYF.

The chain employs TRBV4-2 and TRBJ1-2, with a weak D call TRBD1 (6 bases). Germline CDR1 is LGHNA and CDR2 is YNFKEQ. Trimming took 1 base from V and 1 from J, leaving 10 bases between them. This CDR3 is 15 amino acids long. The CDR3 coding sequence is TGTGCCAGCAGCCAAGGTGTGGACAGTAACTATGGCTACACCTTC. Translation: CASSQGVDSNYGYTF.

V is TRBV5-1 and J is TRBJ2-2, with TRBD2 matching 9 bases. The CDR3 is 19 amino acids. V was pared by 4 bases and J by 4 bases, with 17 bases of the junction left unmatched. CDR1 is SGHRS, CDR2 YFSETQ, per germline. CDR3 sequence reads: CASSLTPIAGVSSTGELFF. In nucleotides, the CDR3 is TGCGCCAGCAGCCTAACACCCATAGCGGGAGTATCGTCCACCGGGGAGCTGTTTTTT.

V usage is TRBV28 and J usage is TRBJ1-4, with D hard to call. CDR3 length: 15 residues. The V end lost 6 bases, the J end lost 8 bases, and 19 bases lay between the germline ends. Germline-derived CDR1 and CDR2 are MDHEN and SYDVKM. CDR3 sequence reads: CASRGRGRLKEKLFF. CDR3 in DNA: TGTGCCAGCAGAGGCAGAGGTCGGCTTAAGGAAAAACTGTTTTTT.

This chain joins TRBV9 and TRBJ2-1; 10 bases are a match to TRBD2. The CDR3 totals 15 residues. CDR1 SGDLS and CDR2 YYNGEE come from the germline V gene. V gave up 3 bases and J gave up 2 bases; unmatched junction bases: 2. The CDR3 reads CASSAGTSAYNEQFF. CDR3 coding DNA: TGTGCCAGCAGCGCCGGGACTAGCGCCTACAATGAGCAGTTCTTC.